Listed below are T cell receptor beta chains from one sample, sequenced in a study of blood T cell repertoires in COVID-19. Sequencing used immunoSEQ multiplex PCR; TCRdb keeps in-frame clones, though not all of them. This sample yields just under 35,000 clones, of which approximately 90% are seen a single time; about 39% belongs to the top ten. The sequenced sample consisted of peripheral blood. These receptors were taken from a man aged 55 to 70 with active or convalescent COVID-19. Each CDR3 is given with its conserved first and last residue. Fields, in order: D gene, J gene, V gene, clone size, CDR3 DNA, CDR3 protein. The D gene is left open where the match is weak. Size values are once, few and many counts, or a class for expanded clones, and some rows have none.

-,TRBJ2-7,TRBV6-5,once,TGTGCCAGCACGGTTGGTTACGAGCAGTACTTC,CASTVGYEQYF
TRBD1,TRBJ2-7,TRBV4-3,-,TGCGCCAGCAGCCAACCGGGACAGGGGAAATACGAGCAGTACTTC,CASSQPGQGKYEQYF
-,TRBJ1-2,TRBV12-5,-,TGTGCTAGTGGTTTGGGGCCAGGGGTTGGCTACACCTTC,CASGLGPGVGYTF
TRBD1,TRBJ2-2,TRBV2,-,TGTGCCAGCGGCCGGGACAGGGCAGGGGAGCTGTTTTTT,CASGRDRAGELFF
-,TRBJ2-1,TRBV21-1,-,TGTGCCAGCAGCATTAGACTAGCGATTCCCTACAATGAGCAGTTCTTC,CASSIRLAIPYNEQFF
TRBD2,TRBJ2-1,TRBV27,-,TGTGCCAGCAGTTATTTGAGGGGACTAGCAATCACCAGGGCCTACAATGAGCAGTTCTTC,CASSYLRGLAITRAYNEQFF
TRBD2,TRBJ2-3,TRBV4-1,-,TGCGCCAGCAGCCAGACTAGCGGGAATGGGTTGCAGTATTTT,CASSQTSGNGLQYF
TRBD1,TRBJ1-2,TRBV19,-,TGTGCCAGCATCGGGACAGGGTACGGCTACACCTTC,CASIGTGYGYTF
-,TRBJ1-1,TRBV18,-,TGTGCCAGCTCACCACGGGCCATAGACACTGAAGCTTTCTTT,CASSPRAIDTEAFF
TRBD2,TRBJ2-1,TRBV2,few,TGTGCCAGCCTATCTAGCGGGTTCTACAATGAGCAGTTCTTC,CASLSSGFYNEQFF
-,TRBJ1-6,TRBV25-1,-,TGTGCCAGCACCCCCCGGGGGAATTCACCCCTCCACTTT,CASTPRGNSPLHF
-,TRBJ2-7,TRBV27,-,TGTGCCAGCCGAGGGGGGGAGTCCTACGAGCAGTACTTC,CASRGGESYEQYF